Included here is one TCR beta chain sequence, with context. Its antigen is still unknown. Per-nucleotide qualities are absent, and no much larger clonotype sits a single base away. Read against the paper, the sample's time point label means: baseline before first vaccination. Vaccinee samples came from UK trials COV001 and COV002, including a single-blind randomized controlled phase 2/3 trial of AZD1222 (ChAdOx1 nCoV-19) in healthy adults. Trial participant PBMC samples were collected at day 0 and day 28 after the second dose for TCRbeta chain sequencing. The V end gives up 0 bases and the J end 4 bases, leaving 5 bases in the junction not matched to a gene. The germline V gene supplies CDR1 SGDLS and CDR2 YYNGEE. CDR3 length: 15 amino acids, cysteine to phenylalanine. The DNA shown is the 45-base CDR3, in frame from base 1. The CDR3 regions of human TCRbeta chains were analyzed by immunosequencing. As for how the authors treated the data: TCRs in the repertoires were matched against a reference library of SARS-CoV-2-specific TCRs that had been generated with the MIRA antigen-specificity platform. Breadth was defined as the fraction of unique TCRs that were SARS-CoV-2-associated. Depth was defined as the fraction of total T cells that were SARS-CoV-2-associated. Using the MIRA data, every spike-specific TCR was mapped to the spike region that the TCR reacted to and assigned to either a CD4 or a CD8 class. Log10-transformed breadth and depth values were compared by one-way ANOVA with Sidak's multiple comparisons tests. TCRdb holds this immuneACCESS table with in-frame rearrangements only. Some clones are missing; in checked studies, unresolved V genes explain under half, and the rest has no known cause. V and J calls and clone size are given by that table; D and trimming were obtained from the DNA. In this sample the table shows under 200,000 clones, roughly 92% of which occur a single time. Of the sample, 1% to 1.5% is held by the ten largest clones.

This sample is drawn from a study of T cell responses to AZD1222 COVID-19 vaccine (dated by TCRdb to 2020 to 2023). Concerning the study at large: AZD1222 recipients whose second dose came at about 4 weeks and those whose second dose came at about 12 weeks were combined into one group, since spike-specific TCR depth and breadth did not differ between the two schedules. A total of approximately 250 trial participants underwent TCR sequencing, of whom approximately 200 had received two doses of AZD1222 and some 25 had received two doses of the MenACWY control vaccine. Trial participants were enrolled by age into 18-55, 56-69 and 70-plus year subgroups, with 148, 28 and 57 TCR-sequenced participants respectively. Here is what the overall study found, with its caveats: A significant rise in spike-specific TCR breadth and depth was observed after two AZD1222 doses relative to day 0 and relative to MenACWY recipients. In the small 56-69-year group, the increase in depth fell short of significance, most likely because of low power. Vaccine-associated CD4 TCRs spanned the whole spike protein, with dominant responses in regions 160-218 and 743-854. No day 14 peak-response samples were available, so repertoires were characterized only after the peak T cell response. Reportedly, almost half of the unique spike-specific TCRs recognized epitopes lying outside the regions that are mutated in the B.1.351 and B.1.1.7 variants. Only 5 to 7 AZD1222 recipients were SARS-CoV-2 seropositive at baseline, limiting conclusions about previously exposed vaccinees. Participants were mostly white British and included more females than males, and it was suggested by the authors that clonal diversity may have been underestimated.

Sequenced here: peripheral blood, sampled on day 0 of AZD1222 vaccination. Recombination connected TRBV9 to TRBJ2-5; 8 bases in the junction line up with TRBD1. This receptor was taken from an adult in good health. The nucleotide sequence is TGTGCCAGCAGCGTAGGGCAGGGGGCTAGAGAGACCCAGTACTTC. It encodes CASSVGQGARETQYF.